What follows are 27 T cell receptor beta chains derived from one specimen sequenced in a study of blood T cell repertoires in COVID-19. Using immunoSEQ multiplex PCR, the repertoire was profiled, and TCRdb retains in-frame clones only, with some absent. The table includes under 150,000 clones, around four fifths detected once. The sample consisted of peripheral blood. Receptor source: a man older than 75 with active or convalescent COVID-19.

The genes are TRBV6-5 and TRBJ2-1; TRBD2 matches at 10 bases. Looked up from germline, CDR1 is MNHEY and CDR2 is SVGAGI. The V and J ends lost 6 bases and 9 bases, in that order; junction bases with no gene match: 11. The CDR3 loop spans 15 amino acids. CDR3 region: CASSPQQAGGPEQFF. Written as DNA, the CDR3 is TGTGCCAGCAGCCCCCAGCAAGCGGGGGGGCCTGAGCAGTTCTTC.

This rearrangement joins TRBV7-2 to TRBJ1-3; 8 positions match TRBD1. J gave up 2 bases and V 5 bases, and 2 bases lay outside the gene matches. This CDR3 is built from 14 residues. Germline assignment: CDR1 SGHTA and CDR2 FQGNSA. CDR3 bases: TGTGCCAGCAGCCGGACAGGGCCTGGAAACACCATATATTTT. This translates into CASSRTGPGNTIYF.

Here the CDR3 reads CASSGTGGKALHF. The CDR3 nucleotides are TGTGCCAGCTCAGGGACAGGGGGCAAAGCCCTCCACTTT. This chain uses TRBV18 with TRBJ1-6; TRBD1 aligns across 12 bases. Germline-derived CDR1 and CDR2 are KGHSH and LQKENI. This CDR3 is built from 13 residues. V gave up 5 bases and J gave up 14 bases; unmatched junction bases: 4.

The chain has TRBV30 and TRBJ2-1, with D perhaps matching TRBD1 (8 bases). V lost 2 bases, J lost 9 bases, and 11 bases lay in between. CDR3 length: 12 residues. Per the germline V gene, CDR1 is GTSNPN and CDR2 is SVGIG (reference sequence). CDR3 bases: TGTGCCTGGAGTTACAGGGGGGGTGAGCAGTTCTTC. Translation gives CAWSYRGGEQFF.

The chain is built from TRBV6-2 or TRBV6-3 and TRBJ1-2, with D hard to call. The CDR3 runs to 15 residues. Per the germline V gene, CDR1 is MNHEY and CDR2 is SVGEGT. Deletions cut 4 bases from V and 6 bases from J, with 18 bases between. The CDR3 here is CASSSIKWSGNGYTF. CDR3 DNA sequence: TGTGCCAGCAGTTCCATAAAGTGGTCCGGGAATGGCTACACCTTC.

The chain has TRBV19 and TRBJ1-6; D unresolved. The V end lost 7 bases, the J end lost 10 bases, and 11 bases lay between the germline ends. CDR3 size: 12 residues. CDR1 LNHDA and CDR2 SQIVND come from the germline V gene (reference sequence). CDR3 loop: CASNRVGSPLHF. The CDR3, as DNA: TGTGCCAGTAATCGGGTTGGGTCACCCCTCCACTTT.

This chain connects TRBV2 to TRBJ1-1; D unresolved. CDR3 length: 13 amino acids. Germline lookup yields CDR1 SNHLY and CDR2 FYNNEI. The V end was cut by 4 bases, the J end by 3 bases, with 9 bases between. As DNA, the CDR3 is TGTGCCAGCAGTGTGGCAGTTTACACTGAAGCTTTCTTT. Translated, it gives CASSVAVYTEAFF.

The V and J genes are TRBV7-9 and TRBJ2-7, with a possible D match to TRBD2 (7 bases). The CDR3 has 13 residues. Trimming took 8 bases from V and 2 from J, leaving 13 bases between them. Germline values: CDR1 SEHNR, CDR2 FQNEAQ (reference sequence). The CDR3 reads CASGRGGAYEQYF. CDR3 nucleotide sequence: TGTGCCAGCGGCAGAGGGGGGGCCTACGAGCAGTACTTC.

This chain connects TRBV5-1 to TRBJ2-3, with 15 bases aligning to TRBD2. CDR1 SGHRS and CDR2 YFSETQ come from the germline V gene. Losses at the gene ends were 4 bases for V and 2 bases for J; bases not matched to a gene: 11. The CDR3 totals 19 residues. The CDR3 DNA reads TGCGCCAGCAGCCTCGGACTAGCGGGGGGGCCCTCTGACACAGATACGCAGTATTTT. It is translated as CASSLGLAGGPSDTDTQYF.

This chain joins TRBV5-1 and TRBJ2-7, with TRBD1 identical over 9 bases. CDR1 is SGHRS and CDR2 is YFSETQ in the germline V gene. Trimming took 4 bases from V and 6 from J; bases not matched to a gene: 11. CDR3 size: 15 residues. Written as DNA, the CDR3 is TGCGCCAGCAGCGGCACAGGGGGCCTCGTCCTCGAGCAGTACTTC. This translates into CASSGTGGLVLEQYF.

The rearrangement joins TRBV6-2 or TRBV6-3 to TRBJ1-1; D is unclear. The CDR3 runs to 14 residues. V was clipped by 4 bases and J by 0 bases, with 9 bases between them. CDR1 is MNHEY, CDR2 SVGEGT, per germline. The CDR3: CASSWSGMNTEAFF. The DNA for the CDR3 is TGTGCCAGCAGTTGGAGCGGGATGAACACTGAAGCTTTCTTT.

This clone was recorded only once. This sequence joins TRBV7-2 and TRBJ1-5; D unclear. Germline V gives CDR1 SGHTA, CDR2 FQGNSA. Trimming removed 5 bases from V and 4 bases from J, with 18 bases in between. This CDR3 is built from 16 residues. The CDR3 DNA follows: TGTGCCAGCAGCCCCCCCCCTGGAGGGTTTAATCAGCCCCAGCATTTT. Its translation is CASSPPPGGFNQPQHF.

The chain has TRBV6-5 and TRBJ1-3, with 7 bases lining up with TRBD1. Germline V lookup: CDR1 MNHEY, CDR2 SVGAGI. V gave up 10 bases and J gave up 0 bases; unmatched junction bases: 9. The CDR3 runs to 15 residues. CDR3 DNA: TGTGCCACCTCGGCACAGGGGCTCTCTGGAAACACCATATATTTT. Translation gives CATSAQGLSGNTIYF.

V usage is TRBV10-3 and J usage is TRBJ2-3; 9 nucleotides line up with TRBD2. J gave up 4 bases and V 6 bases, and 8 bases lay outside the gene matches. The germline CDR1 and CDR2 sequences are ENHRY and SYGVKD. CDR3 length equals 15 residues. CDR3 sequence: CAISASGARADTQYF. The CDR3 DNA follows: TGTGCCATCAGCGCTAGCGGGGCGAGGGCAGATACGCAGTATTTT.

This sequence joins TRBV12-3 or TRBV12-4 and TRBJ2-7; D not certain. The CDR3 totals 13 residues. The germline V and J ends were trimmed by 5 bases and 3 bases, with 11 bases remaining between them. CDR3 loop: CASSLHSGYEQYF. The DNA for the CDR3 is TGTGCCAGCAGTCTTCATAGTGGCTACGAGCAGTACTTC.

This chain uses TRBV3-1 (or the pseudogene TRBV3-2) with TRBJ1-3, with TRBD1 as a possible D gene (5 bases). Germline lookup yields CDR1 LGHDT and CDR2 YNNKEL (reference sequence). The CDR3 runs 16 residues. Trimming left V 4 bases short and J 4 bases short, with 17 bases between. CDR3 sequence: CASSPLGGVNGNTIYF. DNA for the CDR3: TGTGCCAGCAGCCCCCTTGGGGGGGTGAACGGAAACACCATATATTTT.

The gene calls are TRBV12-3 or TRBV12-4 and TRBJ2-3; 7 bases align to TRBD2. The CDR3 spans 13 residues. The V gene end was trimmed by 6 bases and the J gene end by 2 bases; junction bases not matched to a gene: 2. This chain's CDR3 is CASSRDYTDTQYF. The CDR3 nucleotides are TGTGCCAGCAGCCGGGACTACACAGATACGCAGTATTTT.

The chain couples TRBV19 to TRBJ1-1, with D maybe TRBD1 (6 bases). The CDR3 is made up of 15 amino acids. Trimming took off 4 bases at V and 4 bases at J, with 16 bases between the two ends. The germline V gene has CDR1 LNHDA and CDR2 SQIVND (reference sequence). The CDR3 DNA sequence: TGTGCCAGTAGTAATTTCGCAGGGGCCGTCACTGAAGCTTTCTTT. Translating it yields CASSNFAGAVTEAFF.

The CDR3 DNA reads TGTGCCAGCAGTTTTGGACAGGAAGGGAGTTTGGCCGGGGAGCTGTTTTTT. Translation gives CASSFGQEGSLAGELFF. The chain links TRBV27 to TRBJ2-2; 7 nucleotides agree with TRBD1. V lost 3 bases, J lost 6 bases, and 13 bases stayed unmatched. Germline V gene sequence: CDR1 MNHEY, CDR2 SMNVEV (reference sequence). This CDR3 comprises 17 residues.

The rearrangement links TRBV7-8 to TRBJ1-2; no clear D gene. V was pared by 5 bases and J by 1 base, with 5 bases between. Germline V CDR1 and CDR2: SGHVS, FQNEAQ. CDR3 size: 12 residues. The CDR3 spells CASSHSNYGYTF. CDR3 in DNA: TGTGCCAGCAGCCACAGTAACTATGGCTACACCTTC.

The chain is built from TRBV10-3 and TRBJ2-2; possibly TRBD1 for D (6 bases). This CDR3 contains 11 residues. V was pared by 10 bases and J by 4 bases, with 7 bases between. Germline CDR1 ENHRY, CDR2 SYGVKD. The CDR3 bases are TGTGCCAGGACAGTCACCGGGGAGCTGTTTTTT. It specifies CARTVTGELFF.

The rearrangement joins TRBV30 to TRBJ2-5; 8 bases match TRBD2. V shed 4 bases, J shed 1 base, and the junction held 5 bases outside the gene matches. The CDR3 sequence is 14 residues long. Germline values: CDR1 GTSNPN, CDR2 SVGIG (reference sequence). The CDR3 sequence: CAWKGAGAQETQYF. The CDR3 DNA sequence: TGTGCCTGGAAGGGAGCGGGGGCCCAAGAGACCCAGTACTTC.

The V and J genes are TRBV11-2 and TRBJ1-3; no reliable D call. V lost 7 bases, J lost 0 bases, and 16 bases lay in between. CDR1 SGHAT and CDR2 FQNNGV come from the germline V gene. This CDR3 has 16 residues. Here the CDR3 DNA reads TGTGCCAGCACCCCCAGGATAGTCGACTCTGGAAACACCATATATTTT. Translation: CASTPRIVDSGNTIYF.

V is TRBV3-1 (or the pseudogene TRBV3-2) and J is TRBJ2-3, with 9 bases fitting TRBD2. Germline V lookup: CDR1 LGHDT, CDR2 YNNKEL (reference sequence). There are 16 residues in the CDR3. The ends lost 4 bases at V and 2 bases at J; junction bases unmatched: 7. The chain's CDR3 is CASSLIAGDNTDTQYF. CDR3 DNA sequence: TGTGCCAGCAGCCTGATAGCGGGGGATAACACAGATACGCAGTATTTT.

V is TRBV21-1 and J is TRBJ2-7; TRBD2, the table's D call, lacks a check against the DNA. TRBV21-1 is a listed pseudogene. The CDR3 length is 14 residues. The CDR3 coding sequence is TGTGCCAGCAGCAAAATACGGAGCTCCTACGAGCAGTACTTC. Translated, it gives CASSKIRSSYEQYF.

The rearrangement uses TRBV7-8 and TRBJ2-7; D is ambiguous. The V gene lost 5 bases and the J gene lost 3 bases, with 5 bases spanning the gap. This CDR3 contains 11 residues. Germline-derived CDR1 and CDR2 are SGHVS and FQNEAQ. The CDR3 DNA reads as TGTGCCAGCAGCCGCCTCTACGAGCAGTACTTC. Translating gives CASSRLYEQYF.

The chain employs TRBV4-1 and TRBJ2-1, with D possibly TRBD2 on 6 matching bases. The germline V and J ends were trimmed by 3 bases and 4 bases, with 16 bases remaining between them. This CDR3 spans 16 amino acids. Germline V gene sequence: CDR1 MGHRA, CDR2 YSYEKL. This chain's CDR3 is CASSQGGAGEYNEQFF. In DNA form, the CDR3 reads TGCGCCAGCAGCCAGGGAGGCGCAGGTGAATACAATGAGCAGTTCTTC.